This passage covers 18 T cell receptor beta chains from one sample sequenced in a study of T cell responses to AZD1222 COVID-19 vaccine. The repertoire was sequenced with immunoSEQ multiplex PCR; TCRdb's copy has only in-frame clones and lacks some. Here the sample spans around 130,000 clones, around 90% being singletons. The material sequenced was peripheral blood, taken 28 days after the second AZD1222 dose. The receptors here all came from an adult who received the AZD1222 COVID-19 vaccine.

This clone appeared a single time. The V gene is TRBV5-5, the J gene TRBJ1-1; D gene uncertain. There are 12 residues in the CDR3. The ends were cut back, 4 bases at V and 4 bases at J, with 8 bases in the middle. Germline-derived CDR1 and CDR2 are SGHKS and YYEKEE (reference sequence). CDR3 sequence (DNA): TGTGCCAGCAGCCCGTGGGGCACTGAAGCTTTCTTT. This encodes CASSPWGTEAFF.

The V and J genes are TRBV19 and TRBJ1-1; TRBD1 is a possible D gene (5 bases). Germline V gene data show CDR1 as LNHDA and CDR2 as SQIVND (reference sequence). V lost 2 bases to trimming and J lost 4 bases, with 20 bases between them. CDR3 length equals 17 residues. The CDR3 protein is CASSIPSRQRGVTEAFF. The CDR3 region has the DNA TGTGCCAGTAGTATACCCTCAAGACAGCGCGGAGTCACTGAAGCTTTCTTT.

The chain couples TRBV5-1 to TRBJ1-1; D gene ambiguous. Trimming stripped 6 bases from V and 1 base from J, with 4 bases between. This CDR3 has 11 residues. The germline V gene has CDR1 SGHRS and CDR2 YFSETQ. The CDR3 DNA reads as TGCGCCAGCATGGGGAACACTGAAGCTTTCTTT. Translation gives CASMGNTEAFF.

CDR3 DNA: TGTGCCAGCAGTTTACGGGAGACCTCCTACGAGCAGTACTTC. Its protein product is CASSLRETSYEQYF. V is TRBV27 and J is TRBJ2-7, with a weak D call TRBD2 (6 bases). Germline V gives CDR1 MNHEY, CDR2 SMNVEV (reference sequence). The CDR3 has 14 amino acids. V lost 2 bases and J 0 bases, leaving 8 bases between the germline ends.

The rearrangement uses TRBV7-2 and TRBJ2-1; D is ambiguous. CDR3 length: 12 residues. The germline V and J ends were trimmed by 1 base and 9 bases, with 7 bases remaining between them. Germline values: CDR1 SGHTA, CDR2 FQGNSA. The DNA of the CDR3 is TGTGCCAGCAGCTTAGTTCGGGTTGAGCAGTTCTTC. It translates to CASSLVRVEQFF.

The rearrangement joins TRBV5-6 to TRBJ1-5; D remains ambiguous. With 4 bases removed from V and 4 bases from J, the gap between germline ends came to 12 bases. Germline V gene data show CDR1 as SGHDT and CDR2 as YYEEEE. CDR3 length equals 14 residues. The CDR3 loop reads CASSLDGLNQPQHF. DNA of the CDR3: TGTGCCAGCAGCCTCGACGGGTTAAATCAGCCCCAGCATTTT.

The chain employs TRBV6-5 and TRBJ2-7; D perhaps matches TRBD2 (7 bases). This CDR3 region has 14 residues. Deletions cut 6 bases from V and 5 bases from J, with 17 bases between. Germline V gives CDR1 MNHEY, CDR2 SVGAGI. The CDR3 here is CASSSSAGAHEQYF. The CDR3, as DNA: TGTGCCAGCAGCTCCTCCGCGGGGGCCCACGAGCAGTACTTC.

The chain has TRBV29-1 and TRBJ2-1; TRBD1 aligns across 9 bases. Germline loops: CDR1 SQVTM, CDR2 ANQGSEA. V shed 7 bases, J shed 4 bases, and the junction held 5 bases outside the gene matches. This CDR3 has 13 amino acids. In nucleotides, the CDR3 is TGCAGCGAGGGACAGGGCCCTTACAATGAGCAGTTCTTC. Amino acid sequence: CSEGQGPYNEQFF.

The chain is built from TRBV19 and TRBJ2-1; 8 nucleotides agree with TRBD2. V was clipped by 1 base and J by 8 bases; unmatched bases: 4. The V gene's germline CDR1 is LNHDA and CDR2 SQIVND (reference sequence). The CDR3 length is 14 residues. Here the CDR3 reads CASSIAAGGYEQFF. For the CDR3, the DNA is TGTGCCAGTAGTATAGCTGCGGGGGGCTATGAGCAGTTCTTC. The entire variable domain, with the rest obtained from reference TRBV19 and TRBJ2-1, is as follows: DGGITQSPKYLFRKEGQNVTLSCEQNLNHDAMYWYRQDPGQGLRLIYYSQIVNDFQKGDIAEGYSVSREKKESFPLTVTSAQKNPTAFYLCASSIAAGGYEQFFGPGTRLTVL.

The DNA for the CDR3 is TGTGCCAGCAGCGCCGACCAGGGACAGGGGGTCTTCTTC. It translates to CASSADQGQGVFF. The genes are TRBV9 and TRBJ2-1, with 11 bases identical to TRBD1. This CDR3 region has 13 residues. Looked up from germline, CDR1 is SGDLS and CDR2 is YYNGEE. The trim removed 3 bases at V and 16 bases at J, leaving 9 bases unmatched. Full variable domain (outside the CDR3, taken from reference TRBV9 and TRBJ2-1): DSGVTQTPKHLITATGQRVTLRCSPRSGDLSVYWYQQSLDQGLQFLIQYYNGEERAKGNILERFSAQQFPDLHSELNLSSLELGDSALYFCASSADQGQGVFFGPGTRLTVL.

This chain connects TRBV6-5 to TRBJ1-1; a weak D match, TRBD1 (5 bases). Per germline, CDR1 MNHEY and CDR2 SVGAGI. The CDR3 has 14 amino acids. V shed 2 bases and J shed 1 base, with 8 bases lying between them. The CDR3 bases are TGTGCCAGCAGTTACCCTGGACAGAACACTGAAGCTTTCTTT. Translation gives CASSYPGQNTEAFF.

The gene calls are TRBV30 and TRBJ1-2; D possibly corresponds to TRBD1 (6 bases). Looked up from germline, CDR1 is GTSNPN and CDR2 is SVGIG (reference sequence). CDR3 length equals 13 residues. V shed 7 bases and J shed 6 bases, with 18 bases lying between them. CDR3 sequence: CALEGQWEDGYTF. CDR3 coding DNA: TGTGCCTTGGAAGGACAGTGGGAGGATGGCTACACCTTC.

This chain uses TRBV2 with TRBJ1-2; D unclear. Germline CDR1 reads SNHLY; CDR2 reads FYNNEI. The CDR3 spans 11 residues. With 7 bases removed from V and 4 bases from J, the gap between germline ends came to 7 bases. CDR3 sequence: CASNPAYGYTF. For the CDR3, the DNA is TGTGCCAGCAATCCAGCCTATGGCTACACCTTC.

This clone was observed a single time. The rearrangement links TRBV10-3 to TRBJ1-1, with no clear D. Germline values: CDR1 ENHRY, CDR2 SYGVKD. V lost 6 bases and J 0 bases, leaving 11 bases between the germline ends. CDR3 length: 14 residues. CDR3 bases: TGTGCCATCAGCCTCTCGGTAGTGAACACTGAAGCTTTCTTT. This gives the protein CAISLSVVNTEAFF.

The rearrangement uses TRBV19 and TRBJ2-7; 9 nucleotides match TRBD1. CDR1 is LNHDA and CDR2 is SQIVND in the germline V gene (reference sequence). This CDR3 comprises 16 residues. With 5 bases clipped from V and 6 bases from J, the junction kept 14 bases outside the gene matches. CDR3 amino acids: CASSDHRDRASLEQYF. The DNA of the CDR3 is TGTGCCAGTAGTGACCACCGGGACAGGGCCTCTCTCGAGCAGTACTTC.

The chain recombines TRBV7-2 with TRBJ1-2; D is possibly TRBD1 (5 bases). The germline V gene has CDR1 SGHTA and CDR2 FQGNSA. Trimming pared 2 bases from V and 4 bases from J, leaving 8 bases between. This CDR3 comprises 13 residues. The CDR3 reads CASSLSGFYGYTF. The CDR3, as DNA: TGTGCCAGCAGCTTATCAGGGTTCTATGGCTACACCTTC. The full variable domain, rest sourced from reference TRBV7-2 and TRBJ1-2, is GAGVSQSPSNKVTEKGKDVELRCDPISGHTALYWYRQSLGQGLEFLIYFQGNSAPDKSGLPSDRFSAERTGGSVSTLTIQRTQQEDSAVYLCASSLSGFYGYTFGSGTRLTVV.

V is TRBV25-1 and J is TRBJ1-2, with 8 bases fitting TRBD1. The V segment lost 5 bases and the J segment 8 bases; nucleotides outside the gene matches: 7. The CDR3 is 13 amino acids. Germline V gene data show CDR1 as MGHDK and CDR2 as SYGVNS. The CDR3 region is CASSQRQGQGYTF. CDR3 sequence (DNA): TGTGCCAGCAGTCAAAGACAGGGGCAGGGCTACACCTTC.

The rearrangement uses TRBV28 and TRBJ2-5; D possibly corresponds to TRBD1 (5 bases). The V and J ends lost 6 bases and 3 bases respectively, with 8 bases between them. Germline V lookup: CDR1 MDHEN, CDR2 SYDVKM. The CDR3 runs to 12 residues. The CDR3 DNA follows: TGTGCCAGCAGCCCCAGGGAAGAGACCCAGTACTTC. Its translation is CASSPREETQYF. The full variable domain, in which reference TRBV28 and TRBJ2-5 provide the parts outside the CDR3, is DVKVTQSSRYLVKRTGEKVFLECVQDMDHENMFWYRQDPGLGLRLIYFSYDVKMKEKGDIPEGYSVSREKKERFSLILESASTNQTSMYLCASSPREETQYFGPGTRLLVL.